This TCR beta chain was found in a study of persistence of HIV-infected CD4 T cells. Study results and caveats: TCR oligoclonality correlated with proviral oligoclonality in the same sorted populations.

Lysates of CMV-infected fibroblasts at about 10 ug/mL stimulated these cells. CD40L/CD69 double-negative CD45RO-high memory CD4+ T cells were collected. This was the immunoSEQ version 4 assay in survey mode. Libraries were prepared by immunoSEQ multiplex PCR; TCRdb keeps only in-frame clonotypes and omits some of them. The sample contains roughly 35,000 clones, 65% to 85% of which appear only once. Note on this clone: The antigen is unknown.

This CDR3 spans 14 amino acids. V lost 5 bases and J 0 bases, leaving 5 bases between the germline ends. Germline V gives CDR1 SGHVS, CDR2 FQNEAQ. The chain links TRBV7-8 to TRBJ2-6; tentative D call: TRBD2 (5 bases). The material sequenced was CD4+ T cells sorted from PBMCs after approximately 19-hour stimulation, taken from a patient who received antiretroviral therapy. The receptor was derived from an adult man with HIV who was CMV-seropositive. CDR3 DNA: TGTGCCAGCAGCCGGGACTCTGGGGCCAACGTCCTGACTTTC. Translation: CASSRDSGANVLTF.